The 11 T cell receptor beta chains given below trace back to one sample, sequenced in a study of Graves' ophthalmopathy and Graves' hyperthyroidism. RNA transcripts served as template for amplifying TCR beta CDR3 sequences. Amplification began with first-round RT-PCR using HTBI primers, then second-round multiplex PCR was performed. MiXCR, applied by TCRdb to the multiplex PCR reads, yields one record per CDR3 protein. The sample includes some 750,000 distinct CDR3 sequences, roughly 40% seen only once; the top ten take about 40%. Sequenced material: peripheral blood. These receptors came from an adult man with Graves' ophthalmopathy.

CDR3 in DNA: TGTGCCAGTAGTATTGAAGGGGGCAGCGACTACGAGCAGTACTTC. As protein: CASSIEGGSDYEQYF. J is TRBJ2-7 and V is TRBV19, with 7 bases fitting TRBD1. V lost 3 bases, J lost 3 bases, and 8 bases stayed unmatched. The CDR3 spans 15 residues. CDR1 is LNHDA and CDR2 is SQIVND in the germline V gene (reference sequence). The entire variable domain, with the rest obtained from reference TRBV19 and TRBJ2-7, is as follows: DGGITQSPKYLFRKEGQNVTLSCEQNLNHDAMYWYRQDPGQGLRLIYYSQIVNDFQKGDIAEGYSVSREKKESFPLTVTSAQKNPTAFYLCASSIEGGSDYEQYFGPGTRLTVT.

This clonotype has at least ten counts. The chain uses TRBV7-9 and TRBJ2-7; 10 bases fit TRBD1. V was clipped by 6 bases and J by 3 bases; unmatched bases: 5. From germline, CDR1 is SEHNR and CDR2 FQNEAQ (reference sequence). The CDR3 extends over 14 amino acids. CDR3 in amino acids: CASSHGTGDYEQYF. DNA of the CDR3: TGTGCCAGCAGTCACGGGACAGGGGACTACGAGCAGTACTTC.

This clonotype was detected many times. DNA for the CDR3: TGTGCCAGCAGTGAATTAAAGATGGGACAGGGGGCCGGGGAGCTGTTTTTT. Encoded protein: CASSELKMGQGAGELFF. V is TRBV25-1 and J is TRBJ2-2; 11 bases are a match to TRBD1. The CDR3 spans 17 residues. Germline V gene lookup returns CDR1 MGHDK and CDR2 SYGVNS. J lost 6 bases, V lost 1 base, and 7 bases had no gene match.

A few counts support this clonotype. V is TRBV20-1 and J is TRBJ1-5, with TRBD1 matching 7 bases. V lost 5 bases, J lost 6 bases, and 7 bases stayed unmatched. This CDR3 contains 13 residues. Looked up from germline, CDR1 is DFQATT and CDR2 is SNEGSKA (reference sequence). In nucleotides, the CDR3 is TGCAGTGCTCTCGACAGGGTTCGTCAGCCCCAGCATTTT. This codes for CSALDRVRQPQHF.

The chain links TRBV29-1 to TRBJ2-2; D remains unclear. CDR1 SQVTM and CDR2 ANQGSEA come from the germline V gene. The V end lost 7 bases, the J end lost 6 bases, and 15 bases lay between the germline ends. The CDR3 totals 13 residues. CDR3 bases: TGCAGCGCGATGTGGGGTCGGGCCGGGGAGCTGTTTTTT. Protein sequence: CSAMWGRAGELFF.

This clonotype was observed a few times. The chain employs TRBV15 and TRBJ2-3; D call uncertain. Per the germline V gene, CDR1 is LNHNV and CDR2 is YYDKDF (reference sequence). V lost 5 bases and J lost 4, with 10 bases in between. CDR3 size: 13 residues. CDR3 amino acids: CATSGAESDTQYF. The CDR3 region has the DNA TGTGCCACCAGCGGAGCAGAGTCAGATACGCAGTATTTT.

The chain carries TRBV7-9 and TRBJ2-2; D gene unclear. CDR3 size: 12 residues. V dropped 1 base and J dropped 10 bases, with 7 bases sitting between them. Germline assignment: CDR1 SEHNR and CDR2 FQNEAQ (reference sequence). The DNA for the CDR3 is TGTGCCAGCAGCTTAGGGTACGAGGAGCTGTTTTTT. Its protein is CASSLGYEELFF.

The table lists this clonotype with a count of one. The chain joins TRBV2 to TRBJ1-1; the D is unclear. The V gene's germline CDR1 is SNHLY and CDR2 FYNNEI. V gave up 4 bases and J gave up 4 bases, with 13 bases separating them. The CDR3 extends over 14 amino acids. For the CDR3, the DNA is TGTGCCAGCAGTGCCCGGTTCGGCGGCACTGAAGCTTTCTTT. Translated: CASSARFGGTEAFF.

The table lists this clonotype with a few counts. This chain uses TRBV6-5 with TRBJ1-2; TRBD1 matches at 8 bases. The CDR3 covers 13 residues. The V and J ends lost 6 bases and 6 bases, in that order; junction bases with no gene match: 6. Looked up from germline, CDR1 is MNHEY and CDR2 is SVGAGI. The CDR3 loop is CASRDTTGDGYTF. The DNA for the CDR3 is TGTGCCAGCAGAGATACGACAGGGGATGGCTACACCTTC.

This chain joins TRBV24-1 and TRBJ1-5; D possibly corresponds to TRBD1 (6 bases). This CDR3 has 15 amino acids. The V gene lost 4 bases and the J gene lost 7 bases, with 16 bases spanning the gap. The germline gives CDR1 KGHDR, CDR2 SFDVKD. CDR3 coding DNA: TGTGCCACCAGTGACCCAGGGACACTTAGACAGCCCCAGCATTTT. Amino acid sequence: CATSDPGTLRQPQHF.

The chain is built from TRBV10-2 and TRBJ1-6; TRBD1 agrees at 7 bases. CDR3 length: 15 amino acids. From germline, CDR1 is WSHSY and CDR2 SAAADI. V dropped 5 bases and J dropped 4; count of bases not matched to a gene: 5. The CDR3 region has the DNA TGCGCCAGCAGTTCTGGGACAGCATATAATTCACCCCTCCACTTT. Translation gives CASSSGTAYNSPLHF.